The 15 T cell receptor beta chains below were found in one sample sequenced in a study of blood T cell repertoires in COVID-19. Measured with immunoSEQ multiplex PCR; TCRdb has only the in-frame clones, and not every one. The table includes some 260,000 clones, roughly four fifths detected once. The sequencing sample was made of PBMCs or T cells enriched from blood (not recorded which). The source is a young man with acute COVID-19.

V and J are TRBV12-3 or TRBV12-4 and TRBJ1-2, with unresolved D. The V gene lost 11 bases and the J gene lost 4 bases, with 17 bases spanning the gap. The CDR3 contains 13 residues. The CDR3 spells CADGEPGSYGYTF. DNA of the CDR3: TGTGCCGACGGAGAGCCGGGAAGCTATGGCTACACCTTC.

This clone was counted once. This chain connects TRBV28 to TRBJ1-2; D is unresolved. V lost 4 bases and J lost 8, with 23 bases in between. Germline V gives CDR1 MDHEN, CDR2 SYDVKM. This CDR3 has 16 amino acids. For the CDR3, the DNA is TGTGCCAGCAGTTACCCCCGGGAGGTGAGAAGGTTAGGCTACACCTTC. Residues: CASSYPREVRRLGYTF.

The chain has TRBV5-1 and TRBJ1-2; D ambiguous. The germline CDR1 and CDR2 sequences are SGHRS and YFSETQ. The V and J ends lost 4 bases and 4 bases respectively, with 17 bases between them. The CDR3 runs 15 residues. CDR3 coding DNA: TGCGCCAGCAGCGACCCCGGCGCGGTGGTCTATGGCTACACCTTC. This encodes CASSDPGAVVYGYTF.

This chain joins TRBV28 and TRBJ1-2; D perhaps matches TRBD1 (6 bases). With 5 bases removed from V and 8 bases from J, the gap between germline ends came to 12 bases. This CDR3 comprises 12 residues. Germline loops: CDR1 MDHEN, CDR2 SYDVKM. The CDR3: CASSGQIRGYTF. Here the CDR3 DNA reads TGTGCCAGCAGTGGACAGATCCGGGGCTACACCTTC.

V gene TRBV18 combines with J gene TRBJ2-1; maybe TRBD1 (5 bases). The CDR3 contains 14 residues. The germline V gene has CDR1 KGHSH and CDR2 LQKENI. V was pared by 1 base and J by 8 bases, with 12 bases between. The CDR3 DNA reads as TGTGCCAGCTCACCACTCAGGGTAGGAGATGAGCAGTTCTTC. This encodes CASSPLRVGDEQFF.

The V gene is TRBV7-2, the J gene TRBJ1-5; D remains unclear. The CDR3 is 13 amino acids. Looked up from germline, CDR1 is SGHTA and CDR2 is FQGNSA. The V and J ends lost 1 base and 8 bases respectively, with 9 bases between them. The CDR3 spells CASSLGTFEPQHF. Here the CDR3 DNA reads TGTGCCAGCAGCTTAGGAACATTCGAGCCCCAGCATTTT.

The chain has TRBV7-9 and TRBJ1-1; D uncertain. Germline CDR1 reads SEHNR; CDR2 reads FQNEAQ (reference sequence). The CDR3 runs to 14 residues. Trimming took off 3 bases at V and 0 bases at J, with 8 bases between the two ends. DNA of the CDR3: TGTGCCAGCAGCTTGAACAGTCTGAACACTGAAGCTTTCTTT. Protein sequence: CASSLNSLNTEAFF.

This chain uses TRBV5-4 with TRBJ2-1; 7 bases are a match to TRBD1. Germline CDR1 SGHNT, CDR2 YYREEE (reference sequence). Germline trimming cut 2 bases from V and 6 bases from J; bases unmatched to any gene: 8. This CDR3 region has 15 residues. The DNA of the CDR3 is TGTGCCAGCAGCTTAGGACAGGAGCCTACCAATGAGCAGTTCTTC. This translates into CASSLGQEPTNEQFF. The whole variable domain, filled in from reference TRBV5-4 and TRBJ2-1, reads ETGVTQSPTHLIKTRGQQVTLRCSSQSGHNTVSWYQQALGQGPQFIFQYYREEENGRGNFPPRFSGLQFPNYSSELNVNALELDDSALYLCASSLGQEPTNEQFFGPGTRLTVL.

This clone was seen at least ten times. The V and J genes are TRBV10-1 and TRBJ1-2; the D gene is possibly TRBD1 (5 bases). The V gene's germline CDR1 is WNHNN and CDR2 SYGVQD (reference sequence). V was cut by 6 bases and J by 7 bases, with 18 bases left in between. There are 14 residues in the CDR3. CDR3 bases: TGCGCCAGCAGCGGTGACACCCAGGGAGGTGGCTACACCTTC. The encoded protein is CASSGDTQGGGYTF.

This clone was seen ten or more times. The CDR3 here is CASALRTGDYGGYTF. Written as DNA, the CDR3 is TGTGCCAGTGCACTCAGGACAGGGGATTACGGTGGCTACACCTTC. V is TRBV25-1 and J is TRBJ1-2, with 9 bases identical to TRBD1. Germline V gene lookup returns CDR1 MGHDK and CDR2 SYGVNS. There are 15 residues in the CDR3. V lost 9 bases, J lost 7 bases, and 15 bases stayed unmatched.

V is TRBV6-4 and J is TRBJ2-3, with D perhaps TRBD2 (5 bases). Trimming took off 6 bases at V and 0 bases at J, with 10 bases between the two ends. Germline CDR1 is MRHNA and CDR2 is SNTAGT. The CDR3 is 14 amino acids. CDR3 coding DNA: TGTGCCAGCAGCCCGGACTCGAGCACAGATACGCAGTATTTT. This codes for CASSPDSSTDTQYF.

This sequence joins TRBV3-1 (or the pseudogene TRBV3-2) and TRBJ1-5, with 7 bases aligning to TRBD1. Germline CDR1 LGHDT, CDR2 YNNKEL (reference sequence). The V and J ends lost 4 bases and 10 bases, in that order; junction bases with no gene match: 10. There are 14 residues in the CDR3. The CDR3 reads CASSPRTGQEPQHF. DNA for the CDR3: TGTGCCAGCAGCCCACGGACAGGTCAGGAACCCCAGCATTTT.

This chain joins TRBV19 and TRBJ1-4, with 10 nucleotides matching TRBD1. Germline lookup yields CDR1 LNHDA and CDR2 SQIVND (reference sequence). Germline trimming cut 10 bases from V and 6 bases from J; bases unmatched to any gene: 17. CDR3 size: 17 residues. The CDR3 DNA reads TGTGCCACCCGAGCCCGGACAGGGGGACCCATCTATGAAAAACTGTTTTTT. Translation gives CATRARTGGPIYEKLFF.

The V and J genes are TRBV7-9 and TRBJ2-7; TRBD1 agrees at 9 bases. Looked up from germline, CDR1 is SEHNR and CDR2 is FQNEAQ (reference sequence). The CDR3 contains 15 residues. After removal of 2 bases from V and 7 bases from J, the junction contained 9 bases not matched to a gene. CDR3 DNA sequence: TGTGCCAGCAGCTTATTTGGGGACAGGGCTCTGGAGCAGTACGTC. The encoded protein is CASSLFGDRALEQYV.

V is TRBV12-3 or TRBV12-4 and J is TRBJ1-2; TRBD1 matches 8 bases. V trimming: 6 bases; J trimming: 8 bases; junction bases outside the gene matches: 8. This CDR3 has 13 amino acids. The CDR3 sequence is CASSYSRGRGYTF. CDR3 nucleotides: TGTGCCAGCAGCTACAGCAGGGGGCGAGGCTACACCTTC.